This T cell receptor (beta chain) was recorded in a study of brain T cells in children with intractable seizures (dated by TCRdb to the early 2020s). Concerning the study at large: A NanoString immunology panel was first used to screen resected brain tissue from 50 to 65 pediatric epilepsy surgery cases for immune gene transcripts. About 70% of the 12 selected surgery cases also had pre-surgery blood sequenced, which left four cases with brain tissue only. The paper as a whole reports these results and caveats: The patients' HCMV serostatus was not known, and viral specificity was inferred solely from CDR3 sequence similarity. Because pre- and post-surgery blood were sequenced to different depths, clones absent from the pre-surgery sample may reflect undersampling.

The immunoSEQ assay was used to generate TCR beta chain sequences from genomic DNA. The paper's processing steps were these. CDR3 sequences that did not begin with the conserved framework cysteine at position 104 were removed by hand. To get clonality, the normalized Shannon's Diversity Index was subtracted from one, giving values from 0 (maximal diversity) to 1 (oligoclonal). Chi-squared comparison-of-proportions tests were used to check whether the frequency of the same CDR3 differed between samples, for example brain versus blood. Public clonotypes were found through immuneACCESS searches, while the VDJdb browser was used to judge similarity to known antiviral clonotypes. As stored in TCRdb, this immuneACCESS dataset retains in-frame rearrangements with V and J assigned. A fraction of the clones does not appear; measured against another copy, unresolved V genes explain less than half of the discrepancy, and the remainder lacks a known reason. V and J calls and clone size are given by that table; D and trimming were obtained from the DNA. For this sample the table gives just under 65,000 clones, of which more than 95% were detected only once. The leading ten clones occupy around 0.4% of the sample.

Clipping removes 1 base from V and 2 bases from J, with 24 as the unmatched junction base count. The CDR3 contains 23 residues, cysteine and phenylalanine counted. Only the CDR3 portion is preserved as DNA: 69 bases, with reading frame beginning at the first base. CDR1 and CDR2 are drawn from the germline V gene: SGHTA, FQGTGA. This clone was seen once. Its cognate antigen has yet to be identified. Within one base of it there is no much larger clone, and no base qualities were kept. The time point label, as the study defines it: resected brain tissue, or blood drawn just prior to surgery. The surgery cases showing the highest brain T cell transcript signatures were chosen for TCR beta chain sequencing of brain tissue and, when available, of blood. Patients had been treated with at least one anti-epileptic drug before surgery. The TCR-sequenced patients were children whose drug-resistant epilepsy was caused by tuberous sclerosis complex, focal cortical dysplasia, Rasmussen encephalitis or hemimegalencephaly. Blood samples were collected immediately before the epilepsy surgery. Bulk genomic DNA was isolated from unsorted brain tissue and whole blood using the Monarch genomic DNA purification kit.

In this chain, TRBV7-3 is recombined with TRBJ2-1; TRBD2 lines up with 9 middle nucleotides. The sequencing used peripheral blood, collected at surgery. This clonotype originated in a boy under two years old with focal cortical dysplasia and intractable seizures. Read as DNA, the sequence is TGTGCCAGCAGCTTAATAAGACTAGCGGCACGAACGCGTACGCCACACCCCTACAATGAGCAGTTCTTC. This yields the protein CASSLIRLAARTRTPHPYNEQFF.